This T cell receptor (beta chain) was recovered during a study of control samples from healthy donors and cancer patients (dated by TCRdb to about 2020). Preparation of the library involved the immunoSEQ multiplex PCR assay. Held by TCRdb, this immuneACCESS table contains in-frame sequences only and omits some clones. Under half of the omission traces to an unresolved V gene where checked; the cause of the rest is unknown. The sample table records about 150,000 clones; roughly 93% of these occur just once. Of the sample, less than 6% is held by the ten largest clones. Note on this clone: The antigen it recognizes is unknown. No qualities accompany the bases; no much larger clone lies one base away.

V is clipped by 0 bases and J by 6 bases, and the sequence between their germline boundaries is 12 bases long. Per the germline V gene, SGHRS is the CDR1 and YFSETQ is the CDR2. Including the terminal cysteine and phenylalanine, the CDR3 comprises 14 residues. The retained sequence is limited to the CDR3, 42 bases, with the frame set at the first base. The clonotype comes from a man younger than 30 in good health. This chain is built from TRBV5-1 and TRBJ1-2; the D gene cannot be named for sure. The source material was blood. The sequenced DNA is TGCGCCAGCAGCTTGGTGGGAAATCGGGATGGCTACACCTTC. Its product reads: CASSLVGNRDGYTF.